The clone carrying this T cell receptor beta chain was recorded at least ten times. These data originate in a study of blood T cell repertoires in COVID-19. The overall study: Acute and convalescent COVID-19 specimens originated in the United States, Italy and Spain. T cells, B-cell-depleted T cells, or PBMCs provided the cDNA or gDNA that served as material.

Authors' processing steps: Reference gene primer amplification yielded estimated nucleated cell counts. Repertoires were generated with immunoSEQ multiplex PCR, while TCRdb's copy carries only in-frame clones and drops some. V, J and clone size derive from that table, while D and trimming were established from the DNA sequence. The sample lists 350,000 to 450,000 clones, 85% seen once, with about 3.6% in the top ten. CDR3 size: 14 residues. Trimming removed 6 bases at V and 2 bases at J, with 14 bases between. Germline-derived CDR1 and CDR2 are MNHEY and SVGEGT. Sequencing used peripheral blood. The TCR originated in a woman younger than 30 with acute or convalescent COVID-19. The chain has TRBV6-2 or TRBV6-3 and TRBJ2-7; D is ambiguous. The DNA for the CDR3 is TGTGCCAGCAGCAACTCGAATCCCCCCTACGAGCAGTACTTC. This codes for CASSNSNPPYEQYF.